The clone carrying this T cell receptor (beta chain) was counted a few times. This sample stems from a study of early T cells in non-severe SARS-CoV-2 infection. Study-level information: Chains stayed unpaired after sequencing of bulk RNA from unsorted whole blood.

The TCR library protocol attached unique molecular identifiers to the individual cDNA molecules. TCRdb itself ran the 5' RACE reads through MiXCR, one entry per CDR3 protein. The sample yields about 66,000 distinct CDR3 sequences, under 15% seen once. The CDR3 has 11 residues. Per the germline V gene, CDR1 is MDHEN and CDR2 is SYDVKM. Between the trimmed V and J ends, which lost 6 bases and 7 bases, there was a span of 6 bases. The gene calls are TRBV28 and TRBJ2-2; unclear D gene. The sequence was obtained from an adult who was a healthcare worker with PCR-confirmed SARS-CoV-2 infection or an uninfected control (not recorded which). Material for sequencing was whole blood. CDR3 in DNA: TGTGCCAGCAGGCACCACGGGGAGCTGTTTTTT. It codes for CASRHHGELFF.